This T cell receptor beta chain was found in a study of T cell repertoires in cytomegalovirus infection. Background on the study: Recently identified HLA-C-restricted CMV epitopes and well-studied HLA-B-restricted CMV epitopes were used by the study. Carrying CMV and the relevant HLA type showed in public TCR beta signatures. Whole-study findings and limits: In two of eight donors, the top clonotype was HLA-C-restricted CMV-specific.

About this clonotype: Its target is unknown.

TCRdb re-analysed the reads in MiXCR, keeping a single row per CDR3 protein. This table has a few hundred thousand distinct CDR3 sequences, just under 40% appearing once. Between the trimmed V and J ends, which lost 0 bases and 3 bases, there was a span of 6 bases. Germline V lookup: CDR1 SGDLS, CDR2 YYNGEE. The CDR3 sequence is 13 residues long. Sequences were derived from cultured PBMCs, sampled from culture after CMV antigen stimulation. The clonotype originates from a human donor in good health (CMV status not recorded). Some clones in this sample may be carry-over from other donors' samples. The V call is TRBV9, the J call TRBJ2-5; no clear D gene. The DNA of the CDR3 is TGTGCCAGCAGCGTAGAAAGCAAAGAGACCCAGTACTTC. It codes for CASSVESKETQYF.